The next 32 T cell receptor beta chains were all read from a single sample in a study of shared clonotypes between healthy human individuals (dated by TCRdb to 2018 to 2021). To prepare the library, the immunoSEQ multiplex PCR assay was applied. Entries here come from immuneACCESS through TCRdb and include only in-frame sequences with V and J called. Some clones fail to appear in such tables; in the studies checked, an unresolved V gene covers under half of the shortfall, and the cause of the remainder is unknown. This sample comprises about 2.3 million clones, 80% to 95% of them detected only once. Approximately 0.41% of the sample is held by the ten biggest clonotypes. Sequenced sample: naive CD4+ T cells from PBMCs. This specimen's cell subset or site label, interpreted: CD45RA+ positively selected. These receptors were taken from a young man in good health. Some clones in this sample may be carry-over from other donors' samples.

V usage is TRBV6-1 and J usage is TRBJ2-7; 9 positions agree with TRBD2. Germline V gene sequence: CDR1 MNHNS, CDR2 SASEGT. The CDR3 runs to 16 residues. V lost 4 bases and J lost 3; bases outside the gene matches: 10. The DNA of the CDR3 is TGTGCCAGCAGTGCCCTAGAGACTAGCGGAATCTACGAGCAGTACTTC. Translated: CASSALETSGIYEQYF.

The CDR3 DNA is TGTGCCAGCAGCTTAGGGACTCCGACCGAGCAGTTCTTC. It codes for CASSLGTPTEQFF. This sequence joins TRBV7-2 and TRBJ2-1; possibly TRBD2 for D (5 bases). Germline CDR1 and CDR2: SGHTA and FQGNSA. Trimming took 1 base from V and 10 from J, leaving 11 bases between them. The CDR3 extends over 13 amino acids.

The chain combines TRBV5-1 with TRBJ2-5; 8 nucleotides line up with TRBD2. Germline values: CDR1 SGHRS, CDR2 YFSETQ. The V segment lost 4 bases and the J segment 5 bases; nucleotides outside the gene matches: 4. The CDR3 length is 13 residues. CDR3 sequence reads: CASSTGLGETQYF. The CDR3 region has the DNA TGCGCCAGCAGCACGGGACTAGGGGAGACCCAGTACTTC. Complete variable domain (other parts from reference TRBV5-1 and TRBJ2-5): KAGVTQTPRYLIKTRGQQVTLSCSPISGHRSVSWYQQTPGQGLQFLFEYFSETQRNKGNFPGRFSGRQFSNSRSEMNVSTLELGDSALYLCASSTGLGETQYFGPGTRLLVL.

This rearrangement joins TRBV19 to TRBJ1-2; no reliable D call. The CDR3 is 16 amino acids. The V end lost 2 bases, the J end lost 2 bases, and 15 bases lay between the germline ends. Looked up from germline, CDR1 is LNHDA and CDR2 is SQIVND (reference sequence). The CDR3 here is CASSIPSARRNYGYTF. In DNA, the CDR3 is TGTGCCAGTAGTATACCCAGCGCAAGAAGGAACTATGGCTACACCTTC.

The rearrangement links TRBV7-3 to TRBJ1-1, with D hard to call. There are 13 residues in the CDR3. Trimming took 4 bases from V and 0 from J, leaving 6 bases between them. Germline CDR1 and CDR2: SGHTA and FQGTGA. The CDR3 loop is CASSWDLNTEAFF. The CDR3 DNA reads as TGTGCCAGCAGCTGGGATTTGAACACTGAAGCTTTCTTT.

This clone was seen only a few times. The V gene is TRBV10-3, the J gene TRBJ1-4, with 9 bases identical to TRBD1. The junction had 6 bases not matched to a gene; V was cut back by 6 bases and J by 7 bases. The germline V gene encodes CDR1 ENHRY and CDR2 SYGVKD. The CDR3 has 14 amino acids. Here the CDR3 DNA reads TGTGCCATCAGCCAGGACAGGGGCAGTGAAAAACTGTTTTTT. It specifies CAISQDRGSEKLFF.

In its sample, this clone was seen once. The V gene is TRBV7-2, the J gene TRBJ1-1; maybe TRBD1 (5 bases). CDR1 SGHTA and CDR2 FQGNSA come from the germline V gene. The CDR3 sequence is 15 residues long. Trimming left V 3 bases short and J 8 bases short, with 19 bases between. Written as DNA, the CDR3 is TGTGCCAGCAGCTTTACAAAGGGGCTACTCGCCGAAGCTTTCTTT. Its protein is CASSFTKGLLAEAFF.

The V call is TRBV4-1, the J call TRBJ2-2; 7 bases line up with TRBD2. The CDR3 totals 16 residues. The germline V gene encodes CDR1 MGHRA and CDR2 YSYEKL. The J segment lost 0 bases and the V segment lost 4 bases, leaving 5 bases of the junction unmatched. The CDR3 loop is CASSRTSDPNTGELFF. The CDR3 nucleotides read TGCGCCAGCAGCCGTACTAGCGACCCGAACACCGGGGAGCTGTTTTTT.

V usage is TRBV4-1 and J usage is TRBJ2-1, with a tentative D call TRBD1 (5 bases). The V gene lost 2 bases and the J gene lost 0 bases, with 14 bases spanning the gap. This CDR3 has 17 amino acids. Germline V gene sequence: CDR1 MGHRA, CDR2 YSYEKL. The CDR3 sequence: CASSQRSQGISYNEQFF. The CDR3 coding sequence is TGCGCCAGCAGCCAAAGATCTCAGGGCATCTCCTACAATGAGCAGTTCTTC.

The chain couples TRBV11-2 to TRBJ2-3; maybe TRBD1 (5 bases). The CDR3 runs to 17 residues. The V gene's germline CDR1 is SGHAT and CDR2 FQNNGV. Deletions cut 5 bases from V and 2 bases from J, with 20 bases between. CDR3 protein: CASSQTLYGANTDTQYF. CDR3 coding DNA: TGTGCCAGCAGCCAAACCCTATATGGGGCCAACACAGATACGCAGTATTTT. The full variable domain, completed using reference TRBV11-2 and TRBJ2-3, is EAGVAQSPRYKIIEKRQSVAFWCNPISGHATLYWYQQILGQGPKLLIQFQNNGVVDDSQLPKDRFSAERLKGVDSTLKIQPAKLEDSAVYLCASSQTLYGANTDTQYFGPGTRLTVL.

V usage is TRBV18 and J usage is TRBJ2-7; TRBD1 is a possible D gene (5 bases). The ends were cut back, 2 bases at V and 2 bases at J, with 10 bases in the middle. This CDR3 is 14 amino acids long. CDR1 and CDR2 from the germline V gene are KGHSH and LQKENI. The CDR3 spells CASSPNQGTYEQYF. As DNA, the CDR3 is TGTGCCAGCTCACCAAATCAGGGAACCTACGAGCAGTACTTC.

The rearrangement uses TRBV6-5 and TRBJ2-7, with D uncertain. Germline V gene sequence: CDR1 MNHEY, CDR2 SVGAGI. The CDR3 is 9 residues long. V shed 10 bases and J shed 7 bases, with 8 bases lying between them. The CDR3 loop reads CAIPWEQYF. CDR3 bases: TGTGCCATTCCGTGGGAGCAGTACTTC.

This clone was observed a handful of times. The chain links TRBV6-1 to TRBJ1-1, with D perhaps TRBD1 (5 bases). Per germline, CDR1 MNHNS and CDR2 SASEGT. This CDR3 region has 12 residues. V gave up 5 bases and J gave up 1 base, with 5 bases separating them. CDR3 protein: CASSQGNTEAFF. The CDR3 region has the DNA TGTGCCAGCAGTCAGGGGAACACTGAAGCTTTCTTT.

The DNA for the CDR3 is TGTGCCAGCAGTGAGAGATTTAACTCCTACAATGAGCAGTTCTTC. This sequence encodes CASSERFNSYNEQFF. The gene calls are TRBV6-1 and TRBJ2-1, with D unclear. The CDR3 spans 15 residues. Germline V lookup: CDR1 MNHNS, CDR2 SASEGT. Trimming stripped 3 bases from V and 0 bases from J, with 9 bases between.

As to this clone: Other DNA sequences from this sample encode an identical CDR3 as well. This chain joins TRBV5-1 and TRBJ2-7; 11 bases match TRBD1. This CDR3 comprises 14 residues. Germline V lookup: CDR1 SGHRS, CDR2 YFSETQ. V lost 3 bases to trimming and J lost 3 bases; unmatched junction nucleotides: 2. CDR3 residues: CASSSGTGGYEQYF. CDR3 sequence (DNA): TGCGCCAGCAGCTCAGGGACAGGGGGCTACGAGCAGTACTTC. Drawing the rest from reference TRBV5-1 and TRBJ2-7, the complete variable domain is KAGVTQTPRYLIKTRGQQVTLSCSPISGHRSVSWYQQTPGQGLQFLFEYFSETQRNKGNFPGRFSGRQFSNSRSEMNVSTLELGDSALYLCASSSGTGGYEQYFGPGTRLTVT.

The chain combines TRBV29-1 with TRBJ2-3, with TRBD2 matching over 11 bases. Germline CDR1 and CDR2: SQVTM and ANQGSEA. The CDR3 is 15 residues long. The V and J ends lost 5 bases and 0 bases, in that order; junction bases with no gene match: 4. CDR3 in DNA: TGCAGCGTTTCGGGACTAGCGGCTAGCACAGATACGCAGTATTTT. Translation: CSVSGLAASTDTQYF.

The chain is built from TRBV30 and TRBJ2-5, with 8 bases that match TRBD1. Per the germline V gene, CDR1 is GTSNPN and CDR2 is SVGIG (reference sequence). The CDR3 consists of 12 residues. V dropped 3 bases and J dropped 11; count of bases not matched to a gene: 8. DNA for the CDR3: TGTGCCTGGAGGATGGACAGGGACAAGCAGTACTTC. Amino acids: CAWRMDRDKQYF.

The CDR3 sequence is CASSIATDGQETQYF. Here the CDR3 DNA reads TGTGCCAGCAGCATCGCTACGGACGGCCAAGAGACCCAGTACTTC. The chain carries TRBV5-5 and TRBJ2-5; D remains unclear. Germline CDR1 and CDR2: SGHKS and YYEKEE (reference sequence). The CDR3 is made up of 15 amino acids. V lost 4 bases and J lost 1, with 14 bases in between.

The rearrangement uses TRBV5-4 and TRBJ2-1; 7 bases match TRBD1. Per germline, CDR1 SGHNT and CDR2 YYREEE (reference sequence). The CDR3 loop spans 13 amino acids. V lost 5 bases and J lost 6; bases outside the gene matches: 5. The CDR3, as DNA: TGTGCCAGCAGGCGACAGGGCAGCAATGAGCAGTTCTTC. Translation gives CASRRQGSNEQFF.

The rearrangement links TRBV5-1 to TRBJ2-5; 14 bases align to TRBD2. Germline CDR1 reads SGHRS; CDR2 reads YFSETQ. V was clipped by 1 base and J by 5 bases; unmatched bases: 10. The CDR3 spans 18 residues. CDR3 protein: CASSLLPGTSGRGETQYF. The CDR3 region has the DNA TGCGCCAGCAGCTTGTTACCCGGGACTAGCGGGAGAGGTGAGACCCAGTACTTC. The full variable domain, its missing parts supplied by reference TRBV5-1 and TRBJ2-5, is KAGVTQTPRYLIKTRGQQVTLSCSPISGHRSVSWYQQTPGQGLQFLFEYFSETQRNKGNFPGRFSGRQFSNSRSEMNVSTLELGDSALYLCASSLLPGTSGRGETQYFGPGTRLLVL.

The chain couples TRBV10-3 to TRBJ2-7, with 12 positions matching TRBD2. The CDR3 totals 16 residues. V gave up 3 bases and J gave up 2 bases; unmatched junction bases: 5. Germline V gene data show CDR1 as ENHRY and CDR2 as SYGVKD. The CDR3 DNA follows: TGTGCCATCAGTGATAGTAGGACTAGCGGGGCCTACGAGCAGTACTTC. It encodes CAISDSRTSGAYEQYF.

The chain recombines TRBV4-1 with TRBJ2-1, with D perhaps TRBD2 (5 bases). CDR3 length: 17 residues. CDR1 and CDR2 from the germline V gene are MGHRA and YSYEKL. V was pared by 3 bases and J by 6 bases, with 21 bases between. The CDR3 sequence is CASSHLKGPSPLNEQFF. Here the CDR3 DNA reads TGCGCCAGCAGCCACCTAAAGGGCCCTAGCCCGCTCAATGAGCAGTTCTTC.

To note about this clone: This same CDR3 is encoded by further DNA sequences in the sample. This rearrangement joins TRBV5-1 to TRBJ1-2, with 9 bases matching TRBD1. CDR3 length: 14 residues. J lost 2 bases, V lost 2 bases, and 1 base had no gene match. CDR1 and CDR2 from the germline V gene are SGHRS and YFSETQ. CDR3 sequence reads: CASSLQGANYGYTF. The CDR3 region has the DNA TGCGCCAGCAGCTTACAGGGGGCGAACTATGGCTACACCTTC.

This clone was seen only a few times. The rearrangement uses TRBV18 and TRBJ1-1; the match to TRBD1 covers 11 bases. The CDR3 sequence is 16 residues long. The germline V gene encodes CDR1 KGHSH and CDR2 LQKENI. V shed 0 bases, J shed 5 bases, and the junction held 5 bases outside the gene matches. The CDR3 reads CASSPPGTGGRTEAFF. CDR3 sequence (DNA): TGTGCCAGCTCACCACCCGGGACAGGGGGTCGGACTGAAGCTTTCTTT.

V and J are TRBV5-6 and TRBJ2-7, with 9 bases identical to TRBD1. The J segment lost 6 bases and the V segment lost 1 base, leaving 8 bases of the junction unmatched. Germline V lookup: CDR1 SGHDT, CDR2 YYEEEE. The CDR3 extends over 15 amino acids. The CDR3 sequence is CASSLRGTGRAEQYF. The CDR3 coding sequence is TGTGCCAGCAGCTTGCGCGGGACAGGGCGGGCCGAGCAGTACTTC. Combining the CDR3 with reference TRBV5-6 and TRBJ2-7 gives the whole variable domain DAGVTQSPTHLIKTRGQQVTLRCSPKSGHDTVSWYQQALGQGPQFIFQYYEEEERQRGNFPDRFSGHQFPNYSSELNVNALLLGDSALYLCASSLRGTGRAEQYFGPGTRLTVT.

The chain combines TRBV4-1 with TRBJ2-5; the match to TRBD2 covers 11 bases. This CDR3 comprises 17 residues. V shed 0 bases and J 1 base; nucleotides not matched to a gene: 4. Germline CDR1 and CDR2: MGHRA and YSYEKL. The CDR3 reads CASSQETSGTSQETQYF. The CDR3 nucleotides read TGCGCCAGCAGCCAAGAGACTAGCGGGACTTCCCAAGAGACCCAGTACTTC.

The chain links TRBV27 to TRBJ2-1; 7 nucleotides align to TRBD1. V gave up 5 bases and J gave up 12 bases; unmatched junction bases: 19. CDR3 length equals 16 residues. Germline assignment: CDR1 MNHEY and CDR2 SMNVEV (reference sequence). DNA of the CDR3: TGTGCCAGCAGTGGGACAGCCCTCACTAGTTGGGTGAGGCAGTTCTTC. Protein sequence: CASSGTALTSWVRQFF.

The rearrangement uses TRBV28 and TRBJ2-7; D possibly corresponds to TRBD1 (6 bases). Germline V lookup: CDR1 MDHEN, CDR2 SYDVKM. CDR3 length equals 13 residues. V lost 7 bases, J lost 2 bases, and 12 bases lay in between. CDR3 in amino acids: CASISRDTYEQYF. The CDR3 bases are TGTGCCAGCATCTCTCGGGACACCTACGAGCAGTACTTC.

J is TRBJ2-3 and V is TRBV10-3; 10 bases match TRBD2. Losses at the gene ends were 0 bases for V and 3 bases for J; bases not matched to a gene: 21. CDR1 and CDR2 (germline): ENHRY, SYGVKD. The CDR3 sequence is 22 residues long. DNA for the CDR3: TGTGCCATCAGTGAGTCGGGGGCGGATAGACTAGCGGGTGCCGCAGGTACAGATACGCAGTATTTT. This sequence encodes CAISESGADRLAGAAGTDTQYF.

The chain has TRBV11-2 and TRBJ1-5; no reliable D call. The germline V gene encodes CDR1 SGHAT and CDR2 FQNNGV. Trimming removed 2 bases at V and 5 bases at J, with 7 bases between. The CDR3 consists of 13 residues. The CDR3 bases are TGTGCCAGCAGCTTAAGTTCTTATCAGCCCCAGCATTTT. Amino acids: CASSLSSYQPQHF.

The genes are TRBV7-9 and TRBJ2-7; D unclear. This CDR3 comprises 14 residues. V was cut by 1 base and J by 1 base, with 8 bases left in between. Per germline, CDR1 SEHNR and CDR2 FQNEAQ (reference sequence). The CDR3 DNA reads as TGTGCCAGCAGCTTAGGGCAGGAGTCCTACGAGCAGTACTTC. Its translation is CASSLGQESYEQYF.

The chain carries TRBV4-2 and TRBJ2-1; tentatively, D is TRBD2 (6 bases). Looked up from germline, CDR1 is LGHNA and CDR2 is YNFKEQ. The V gene lost 2 bases and the J gene lost 4 bases, with 15 bases spanning the gap. The CDR3 extends over 16 amino acids. The CDR3 loop reads CASSQSAGTLYNEQFF. CDR3 in DNA: TGTGCCAGCAGCCAATCGGCCGGGACTCTTTACAATGAGCAGTTCTTC.